The clone carrying this T cell receptor (beta chain) was seen ten or more times. Its target is unknown. The data belong to a study of regulatory T cells in long-lasting Graves disease. Germline assignment: CDR1 SGHRS and CDR2 YFSETQ. The CDR3 contains 16 residues. The junction had 7 bases not matched to a gene; V was cut back by 4 bases and J by 0 bases. Investigators prepared the TCR beta libraries by applying iRepertoire HTBI primers and Arm-PCR of CDR3 regions. From the multiplex PCR reads, TCRdb called clonotypes with MiXCR, one entry per CDR3 protein. The sample gives 350,000 to 500,000 distinct CDR3 sequences, less than 20% of which show up once; around 10% is in the top ten. Time point specified: newly diagnosed GD, antithyroid drugs for less than 3 months. RNA from PBMCs was the source of the TCR library. Regarding the study as a whole: Patients whose Graves' disease persisted exhibited lower TCR diversity than those newly diagnosed.

These data also formed part of another study, on T cells in Graves' hyperthyroidism and ophthalmopathy.

The sequenced sample was peripheral blood mononuclear cells (PBMCs), obtained at new diagnosis, from a patient treated with antithyroid drugs. This receptor was obtained from a young woman with Graves disease. The chain has TRBV5-1 and TRBJ2-3; TRBD2 matches 8 bases. Here the CDR3 reads CASSLGASGSTDTQYF. The CDR3 DNA reads as TGCGCCAGCAGCCTGGGGGCTAGCGGGAGCACAGATACGCAGTATTTT.